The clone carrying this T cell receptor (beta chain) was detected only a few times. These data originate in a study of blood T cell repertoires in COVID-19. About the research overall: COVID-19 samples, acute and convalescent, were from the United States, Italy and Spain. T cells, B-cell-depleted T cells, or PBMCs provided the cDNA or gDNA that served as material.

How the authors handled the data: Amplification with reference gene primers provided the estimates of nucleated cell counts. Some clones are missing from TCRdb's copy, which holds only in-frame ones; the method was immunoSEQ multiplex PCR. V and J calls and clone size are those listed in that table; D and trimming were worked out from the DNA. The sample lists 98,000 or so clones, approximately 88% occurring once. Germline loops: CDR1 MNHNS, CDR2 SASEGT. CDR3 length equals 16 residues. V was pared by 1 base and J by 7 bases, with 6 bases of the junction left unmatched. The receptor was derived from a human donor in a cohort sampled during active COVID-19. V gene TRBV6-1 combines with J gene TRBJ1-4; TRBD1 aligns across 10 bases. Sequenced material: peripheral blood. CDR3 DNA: TGTGCCAGCAGTGAAGAAGGGGGACAGGGGTCTGAAAAACTGTTTTTT. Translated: CASSEEGGQGSEKLFF.